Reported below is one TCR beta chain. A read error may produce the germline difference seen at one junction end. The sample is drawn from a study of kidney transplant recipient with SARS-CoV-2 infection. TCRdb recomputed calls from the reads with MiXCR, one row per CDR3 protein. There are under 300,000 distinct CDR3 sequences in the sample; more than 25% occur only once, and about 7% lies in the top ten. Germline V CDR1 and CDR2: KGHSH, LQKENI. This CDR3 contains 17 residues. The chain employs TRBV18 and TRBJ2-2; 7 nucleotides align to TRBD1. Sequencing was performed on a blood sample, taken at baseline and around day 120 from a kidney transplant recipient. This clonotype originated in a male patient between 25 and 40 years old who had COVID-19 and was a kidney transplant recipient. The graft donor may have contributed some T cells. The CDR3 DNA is TGTGCCAGCTCACCGTTCCCGGGACAGACGAACGCCGGGGAGCTGTTTTTT. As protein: CASSPFPGQTNAGELFF. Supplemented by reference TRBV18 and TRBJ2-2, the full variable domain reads NAGVMQNPRHLVRRRGQEARLRCSPMKGHSHVYWYRQLPEEGLKFMVYLQKENIIDESGMPKERFSAEFPKEGPSILRIQQVVRGDSAAYFCASSPFPGQTNAGELFFGEGSRLTVL.